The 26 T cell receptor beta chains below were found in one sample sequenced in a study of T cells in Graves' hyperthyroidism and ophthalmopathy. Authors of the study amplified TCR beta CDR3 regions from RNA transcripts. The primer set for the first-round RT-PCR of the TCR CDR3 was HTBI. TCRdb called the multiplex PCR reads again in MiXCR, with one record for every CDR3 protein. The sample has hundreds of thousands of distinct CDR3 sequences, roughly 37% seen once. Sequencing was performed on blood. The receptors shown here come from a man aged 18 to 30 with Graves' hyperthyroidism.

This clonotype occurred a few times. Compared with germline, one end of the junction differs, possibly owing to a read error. CDR3 DNA sequence: TGTGCCATCAGTCGACTAGCGGGACCACAAGAGGCCCAGTACTTC. This sequence encodes CAISRLAGPQEAQYF. This rearrangement joins TRBV10-3 to TRBJ2-5; the match to TRBD2 covers 11 bases. Germline CDR1 is ENHRY and CDR2 is SYGVKD. CDR3 length: 15 amino acids.

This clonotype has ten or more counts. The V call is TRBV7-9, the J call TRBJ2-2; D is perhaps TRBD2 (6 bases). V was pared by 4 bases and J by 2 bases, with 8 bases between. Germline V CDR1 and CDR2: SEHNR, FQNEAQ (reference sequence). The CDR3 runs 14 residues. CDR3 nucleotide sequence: TGTGCCAGCAGCTCGGGACTTAACACCGGGGAGCTGTTTTTT. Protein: CASSSGLNTGELFF.

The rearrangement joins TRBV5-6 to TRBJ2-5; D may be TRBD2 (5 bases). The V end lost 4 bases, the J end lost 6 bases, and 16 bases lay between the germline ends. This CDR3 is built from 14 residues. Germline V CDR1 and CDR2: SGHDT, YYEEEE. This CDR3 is CASSPTGLGKTQYF. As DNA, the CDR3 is TGTGCCAGCAGCCCGACGGGATTGGGGAAGACCCAGTACTTC. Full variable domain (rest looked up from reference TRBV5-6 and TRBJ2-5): DAGVTQSPTHLIKTRGQQVTLRCSPKSGHDTVSWYQQALGQGPQFIFQYYEEEERQRGNFPDRFSGHQFPNYSSELNVNALLLGDSALYLCASSPTGLGKTQYFGPGTRLLVL.

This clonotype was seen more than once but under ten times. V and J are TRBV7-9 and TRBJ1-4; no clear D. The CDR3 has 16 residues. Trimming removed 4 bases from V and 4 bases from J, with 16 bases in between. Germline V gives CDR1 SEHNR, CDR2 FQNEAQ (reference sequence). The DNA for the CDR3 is TGTGCCAGCAGCTCTCGTTTTGGAGGCCTTAATGAAAAACTGTTTTTT. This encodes CASSSRFGGLNEKLFF.

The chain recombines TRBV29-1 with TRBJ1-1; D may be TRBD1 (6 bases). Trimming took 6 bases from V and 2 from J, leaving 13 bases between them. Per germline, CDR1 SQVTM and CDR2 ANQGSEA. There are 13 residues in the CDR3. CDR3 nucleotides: TGCAGCGTAGACGCCAGGGGTAACACTGAAGCTTTCTTT. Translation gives CSVDARGNTEAFF.

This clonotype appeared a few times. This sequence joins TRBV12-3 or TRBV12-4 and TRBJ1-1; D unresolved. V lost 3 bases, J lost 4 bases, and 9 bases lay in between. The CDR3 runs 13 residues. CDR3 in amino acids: CASSLAPSTEAFF. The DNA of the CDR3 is TGTGCCAGCAGTTTGGCCCCGTCCACTGAAGCTTTCTTT.

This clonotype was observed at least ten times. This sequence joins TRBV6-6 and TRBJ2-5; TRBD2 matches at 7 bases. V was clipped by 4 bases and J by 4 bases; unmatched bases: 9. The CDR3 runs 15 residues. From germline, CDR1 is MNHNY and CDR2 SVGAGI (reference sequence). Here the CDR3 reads CASSWGGAGRETQYF. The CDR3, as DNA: TGTGCCAGCAGTTGGGGAGGGGCGGGGAGAGAGACCCAGTACTTC.

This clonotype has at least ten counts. CDR3 nucleotides: TGTGCCAGCAGGGACAGGGGACGAGAAGAGACCCAGTACTTC. Translated: CASRDRGREETQYF. This rearrangement joins TRBV7-9 to TRBJ2-5, with 9 bases that match TRBD1. The CDR3 runs 14 residues. Germline assignment: CDR1 SEHNR and CDR2 FQNEAQ (reference sequence). V shed 6 bases and J 3 bases; nucleotides not matched to a gene: 5.

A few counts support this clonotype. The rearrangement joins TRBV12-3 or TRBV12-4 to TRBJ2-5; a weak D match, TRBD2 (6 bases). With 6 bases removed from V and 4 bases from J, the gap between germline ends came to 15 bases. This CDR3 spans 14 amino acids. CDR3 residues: CASSQRLGSETQYF. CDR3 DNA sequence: TGTGCCAGCAGCCAGAGACTAGGGTCAGAGACCCAGTACTTC.

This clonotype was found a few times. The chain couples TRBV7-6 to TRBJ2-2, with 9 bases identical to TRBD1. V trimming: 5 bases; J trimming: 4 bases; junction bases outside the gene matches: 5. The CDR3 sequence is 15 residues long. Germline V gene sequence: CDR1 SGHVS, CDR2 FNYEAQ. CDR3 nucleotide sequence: TGTGCCAGCAGCCTCGGGACAGGGATCACCGGGGAGCTGTTTTTT. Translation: CASSLGTGITGELFF. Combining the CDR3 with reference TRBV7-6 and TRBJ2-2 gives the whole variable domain GAGVSQSPRYKVTKRGQDVALRCDPISGHVSLYWYRQALGQGPEFLTYFNYEAQQDKSGLPNDRFSAERPEGSISTLTIQRTEQRDSAMYRCASSLGTGITGELFFGEGSRLTVL.

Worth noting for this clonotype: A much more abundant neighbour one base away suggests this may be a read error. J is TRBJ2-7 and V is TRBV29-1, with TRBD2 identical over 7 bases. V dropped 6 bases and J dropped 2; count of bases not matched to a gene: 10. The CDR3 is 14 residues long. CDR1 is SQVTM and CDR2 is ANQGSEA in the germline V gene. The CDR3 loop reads CSVGGRSHPYEQYF. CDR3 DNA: TGCAGCGTGGGAGGGAGGTCCCACCCCTACGAGCAGTACTTC.

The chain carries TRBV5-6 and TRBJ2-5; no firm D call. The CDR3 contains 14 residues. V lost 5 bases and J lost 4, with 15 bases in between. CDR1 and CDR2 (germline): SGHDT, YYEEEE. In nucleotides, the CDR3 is TGTGCCAGCAGTTCCCTCGCGAATTCAGAGACCCAGTACTTC. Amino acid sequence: CASSSLANSETQYF.

The CDR3 sequence: CASSFGTPKSDYGYTF. In nucleotides, the CDR3 is TGTGCCAGCAGCTTCGGGACCCCTAAGTCGGACTATGGCTACACCTTC. V and J are TRBV5-6 and TRBJ1-2; D is perhaps TRBD1 (5 bases). The V and J ends lost 2 bases and 3 bases respectively, with 17 bases between them. The CDR3 covers 16 residues. The germline gives CDR1 SGHDT, CDR2 YYEEEE.

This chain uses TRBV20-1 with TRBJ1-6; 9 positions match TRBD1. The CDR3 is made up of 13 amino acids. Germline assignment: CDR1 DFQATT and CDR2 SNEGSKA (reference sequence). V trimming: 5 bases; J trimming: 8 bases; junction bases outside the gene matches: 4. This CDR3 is CSALQGADSPLHF. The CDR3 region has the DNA TGCAGTGCTTTACAGGGGGCTGATTCACCCCTCCACTTT.

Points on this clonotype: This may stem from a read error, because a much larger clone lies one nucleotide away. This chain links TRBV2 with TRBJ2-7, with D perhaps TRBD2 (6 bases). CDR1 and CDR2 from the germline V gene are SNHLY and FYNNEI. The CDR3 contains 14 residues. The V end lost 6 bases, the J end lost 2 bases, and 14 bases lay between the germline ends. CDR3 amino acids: CASRETQRAYEQYF. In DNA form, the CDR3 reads TGTGCCAGCAGGGAAACCCAGCGGGCCTACGAGCAGTACTTC.

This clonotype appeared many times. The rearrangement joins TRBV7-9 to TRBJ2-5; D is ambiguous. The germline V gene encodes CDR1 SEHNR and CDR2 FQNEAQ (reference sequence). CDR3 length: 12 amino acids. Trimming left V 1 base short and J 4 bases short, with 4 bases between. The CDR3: CASSLEAETQYF. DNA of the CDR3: TGTGCCAGCAGCTTAGAGGCAGAGACCCAGTACTTC.

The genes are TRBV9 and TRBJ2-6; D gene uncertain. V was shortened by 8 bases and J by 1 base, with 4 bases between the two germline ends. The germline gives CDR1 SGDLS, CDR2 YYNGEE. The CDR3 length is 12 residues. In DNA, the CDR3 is TGTGCCAGTGGGTCTGGGGCCAACGTCCTGACTTTC. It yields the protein CASGSGANVLTF. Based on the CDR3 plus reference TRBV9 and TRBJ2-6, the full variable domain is DSGVTQTPKHLITATGQRVTLRCSPRSGDLSVYWYQQSLDQGLQFLIQYYNGEERAKGNILERFSAQQFPDLHSELNLSSLELGDSALYFCASGSGANVLTFGAGSRLTVL.

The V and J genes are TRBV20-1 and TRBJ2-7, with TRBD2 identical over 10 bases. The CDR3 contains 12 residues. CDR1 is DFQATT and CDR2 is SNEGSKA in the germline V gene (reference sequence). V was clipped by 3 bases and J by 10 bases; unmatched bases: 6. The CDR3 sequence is CSASWLAGAQYF. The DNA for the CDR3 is TGCAGTGCTAGTTGGCTAGCGGGGGCCCAGTACTTC.

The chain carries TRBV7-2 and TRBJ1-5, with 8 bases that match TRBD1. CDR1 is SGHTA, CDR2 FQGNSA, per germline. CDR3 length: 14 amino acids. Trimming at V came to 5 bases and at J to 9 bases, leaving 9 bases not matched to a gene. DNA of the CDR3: TGTGCCAGCAGCCCCCGGACAGGGATGAGGCCCCAGCATTTT. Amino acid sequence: CASSPRTGMRPQHF. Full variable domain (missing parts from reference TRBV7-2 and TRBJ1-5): GAGVSQSPSNKVTEKGKDVELRCDPISGHTALYWYRQSLGQGLEFLIYFQGNSAPDKSGLPSDRFSAERTGGSVSTLTIQRTQQEDSAVYLCASSPRTGMRPQHFGDGTRLSIL.

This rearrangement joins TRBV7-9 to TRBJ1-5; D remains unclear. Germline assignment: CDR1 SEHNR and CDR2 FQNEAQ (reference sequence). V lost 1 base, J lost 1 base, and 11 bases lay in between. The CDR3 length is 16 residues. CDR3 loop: CASSLEAGASNQPQHF. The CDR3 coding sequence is TGTGCCAGCAGCTTAGAGGCAGGAGCCAGCAATCAGCCCCAGCATTTT.

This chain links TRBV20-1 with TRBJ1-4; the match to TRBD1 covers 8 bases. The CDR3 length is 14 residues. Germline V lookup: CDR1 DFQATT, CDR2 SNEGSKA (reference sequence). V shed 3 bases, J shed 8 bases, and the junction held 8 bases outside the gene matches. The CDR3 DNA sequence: TGCAGTGCTAGGTTCCAGGACAGGGAGGAAAAACTGTTTTTT. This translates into CSARFQDREEKLFF.

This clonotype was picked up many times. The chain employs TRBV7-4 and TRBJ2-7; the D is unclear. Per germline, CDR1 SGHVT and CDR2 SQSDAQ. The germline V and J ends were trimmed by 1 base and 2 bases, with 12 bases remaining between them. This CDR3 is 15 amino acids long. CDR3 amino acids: CASSLDRPPAYEQYF. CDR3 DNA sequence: TGTGCCAGCAGCTTAGACCGCCCACCGGCCTACGAGCAGTACTTC. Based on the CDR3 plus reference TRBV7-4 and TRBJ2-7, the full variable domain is GAGVSQSPRYKVAKRGRDVALRCDSISGHVTLYWYRQTLGQGSEVLTYSQSDAQRDKSGRPSGRFSAERPERSVSTLKIQRTEQGDSAVYLCASSLDRPPAYEQYFGPGTRLTVT.

CDR3 sequence reads: CASSPEGGAYTEAFF. The CDR3 bases are TGTGCCAGTAGTCCCGAGGGGGGGGCCTACACTGAAGCTTTCTTT. The V and J genes are TRBV19 and TRBJ1-1; D might be TRBD1 (6 bases). Germline V gene data show CDR1 as LNHDA and CDR2 as SQIVND (reference sequence). CDR3 size: 15 residues. V lost 5 bases and J lost 3, with 16 bases in between.

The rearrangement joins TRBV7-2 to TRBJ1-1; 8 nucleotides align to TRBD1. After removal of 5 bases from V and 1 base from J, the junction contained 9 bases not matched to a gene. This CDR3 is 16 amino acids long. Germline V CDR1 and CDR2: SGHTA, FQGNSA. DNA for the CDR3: TGTGCCAGCAGCCTACTAACGACAGGGGCGAACACTGAAGCTTTCTTT. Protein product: CASSLLTTGANTEAFF. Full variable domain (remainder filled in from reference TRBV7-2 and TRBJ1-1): GAGVSQSPSNKVTEKGKDVELRCDPISGHTALYWYRQSLGQGLEFLIYFQGNSAPDKSGLPSDRFSAERTGGSVSTLTIQRTQQEDSAVYLCASSLLTTGANTEAFFGQGTRLTVV.

CDR3 coding DNA: TGTGCCAGCAGTGACAGGGGCTGGTCACCCCTCCACTTT. Its protein is CASSDRGWSPLHF. The chain recombines TRBV7-2 with TRBJ1-6; 8 bases fit TRBD1. The length of the CDR3 is 13 residues. J gave up 10 bases and V 6 bases, and 5 bases lay outside the gene matches. Germline V gene data show CDR1 as SGHTA and CDR2 as FQGNSA.

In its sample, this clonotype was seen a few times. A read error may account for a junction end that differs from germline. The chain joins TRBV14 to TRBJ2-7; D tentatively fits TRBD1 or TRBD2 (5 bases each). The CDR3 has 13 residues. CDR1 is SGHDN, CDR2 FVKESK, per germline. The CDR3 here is CASSPGASHEQYF. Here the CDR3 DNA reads TGTGCCAGCAGCCCCGGGGCCTCCCACGAGCAGTACTTC.